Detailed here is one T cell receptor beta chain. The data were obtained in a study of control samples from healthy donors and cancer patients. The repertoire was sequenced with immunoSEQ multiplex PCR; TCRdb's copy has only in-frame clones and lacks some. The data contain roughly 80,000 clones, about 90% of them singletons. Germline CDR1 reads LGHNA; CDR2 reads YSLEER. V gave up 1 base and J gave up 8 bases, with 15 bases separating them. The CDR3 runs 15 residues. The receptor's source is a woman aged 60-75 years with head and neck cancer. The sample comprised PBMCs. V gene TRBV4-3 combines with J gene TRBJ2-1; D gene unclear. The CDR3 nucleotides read TGCGCCAGCAGCCAAGTTCAGACAACCGGGCATGAGCAGTTCTTC. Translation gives CASSQVQTTGHEQFF.